This T cell receptor (beta chain) was sequenced for a study of CD8+ T cells in alopecia areata. Turning to the study itself: Tofacitinib was given for 6 to 18 months, then stopped for 6 months. Severity among treated patients was scored by the percentage of scalp area affected. Study outcomes and limitations: There were many expanded lesional clones persisting in scalp and blood during tofacitinib. Normal skin's resident alphabeta T cells are sequenced alongside lesional scalp T cells.

Concerning this clone itself: Its target is unknown.

cDNA serving as the sequencing template came from extracted, reverse transcribed RNA. TCRdb's copy holds only in-frame clones and misses some; the assay was immunoSEQ multiplex PCR. The profile shows around 270,000 clones, roughly 60% of them singletons. Indicated treatment: oral pan-JAK inhibitor, 5-10 mg twice daily. V lost 1 base, J lost 3 bases, and 6 bases stayed unmatched. Germline CDR1 GTSNPN, CDR2 SVGIG (reference sequence). The CDR3 length is 14 residues. This sample comprised CD4+ T cells sorted from blood, obtained at week 24, from a patient treated with tofacitinib. This chain links TRBV30 with TRBJ2-7, with 7 bases lining up with TRBD1. The origin of this receptor is a human donor with alopecia areata. This chain's CDR3 is CAWSGVPGGYEQYF. The CDR3 nucleotides are TGTGCCTGGAGTGGAGTTCCAGGGGGCTACGAGCAGTACTTC.